Included here is one T cell receptor beta chain sequence, with context. A history of autoimmune disease or systemic immunosuppression excluded patients. Measured with immunoSEQ multiplex PCR; TCRdb has only the in-frame clones, and not every one. The sample records around 80,000 clones, over 85% being singletons. This CDR3 region has 14 residues. Looked up from germline, CDR1 is SGHNT and CDR2 is YYREEE (reference sequence). V shed 0 bases and J shed 5 bases, with 11 bases lying between them. The sample originates from a study of OX40 agonist ivuxolimab in advanced cancers. The wider study: Ivuxolimab, which patients received intravenously every 2 weeks, was dosed at 0.01 to 10 mg/kg. Under the entry rules, prior anti-PD-1, anti-PD-L1 or anti-CTLA-4 therapy was allowed, and around 40% had some. Partial responses were seen in three patients, one with hepatocellular carcinoma and two with cutaneous melanoma.

V usage is TRBV5-4 and J usage is TRBJ2-5; weak D call: TRBD1 (7 bases). Sequencing used CD4+ or CD8+ T cells sorted from blood, obtained in a trial of the OX40 agonist ivuxolimab. The origin of this receptor is an adult with an advanced solid tumor such as melanoma, head and neck, liver or kidney cancer. This CDR3 reads CASSLGQGGETQYF. The CDR3 DNA is TGTGCCAGCAGCTTGGGACAGGGAGGCGAGACCCAGTACTTC.